This T cell receptor beta chain was obtained from a study of OX40 agonist ivuxolimab in advanced cancers. As for the study in general: Treatment of patients was with ivuxolimab, an agonistic anti-OX40 (CD134) antibody. From 23 to 79 years was the age range, with a mean of about 54 years, and over 80% were male. Allowance was made for prior anti-PD-1, anti-PD-L1 or anti-CTLA-4 therapy, and 40% had some. Dose-escalation patients' cancers were hepatocellular carcinoma, melanoma, renal cell or head and neck cancer.

This CDR3 region has 16 residues. CDR1 and CDR2 from the germline V gene are LNHDA and SQIVND (reference sequence). Trimming left V 7 bases short and J 5 bases short, with 21 bases between. TCRdb keeps only in-frame clones here, not all; method: immunoSEQ multiplex PCR. The sample includes 45,000 to 60,000 clones, around 74% of them seen just once. The material was CD4+ or CD8+ T cells sorted from blood, obtained in a trial of the OX40 agonist ivuxolimab. The receptor comes from an adult with an advanced solid tumor such as melanoma, head and neck, liver or kidney cancer. The chain joins TRBV19 to TRBJ2-1, with D possibly being TRBD2 (6 bases). The CDR3 is CASKAVADRYDNEQFF. DNA for the CDR3: TGTGCCAGTAAGGCGGTAGCGGACCGATATGACAATGAGCAGTTCTTC.